The clone carrying this T cell receptor (beta chain) occurred many times. The data originate from a study of early T cells in non-severe SARS-CoV-2 infection. Unique molecular identifiers (one per individual cDNA molecule) were attached. TCRdb redid the calling of the 5' RACE reads with MiXCR, one entry per CDR3 protein. The repertoire holds 68,000 or so distinct CDR3 sequences, with around 9.9% as singletons. CDR3 length: 12 residues. Trimming left V 1 base short and J 2 bases short, with 0 bases between. Per germline, CDR1 MGHDK and CDR2 SYGVNS. The sample was whole blood. The sequence was obtained from an adult who was a healthcare worker with PCR-confirmed SARS-CoV-2 infection or an uninfected control (not recorded which). The chain recombines TRBV25-1 with TRBJ2-1; D gene ambiguous. The CDR3 loop reads CASSESYNEQFF. DNA for the CDR3: TGTGCCAGCAGTGAATCCTACAATGAGCAGTTCTTC.